The 25 T cell receptor beta chains below all came from one sample that was sequenced in a study of blood T cells in healthy people across ages. Sample-barcoded 5' priming and a J-beta primer mix drove a second PCR of roughly 7 to 11 cycles. Via MiXCR, TCRdb re-called the 5' RACE reads, giving one row per CDR3 protein. The table has around 1,700,000 distinct CDR3 sequences, approximately 30% seen once. Sequencing was carried out using blood. These receptors were collected from a woman aged 30 to 39 in good health.

The chain has TRBV7-9 and TRBJ2-1; D gene ambiguous. The CDR3 is made up of 15 amino acids. The germline V gene encodes CDR1 SEHNR and CDR2 FQNEAQ (reference sequence). Trimming pared 1 base from V and 5 bases from J, leaving 12 bases between. CDR3 residues: CASSLGRVVHNEQFF. CDR3 in DNA: TGTGCCAGCAGCTTAGGTAGGGTGGTCCACAATGAGCAGTTCTTC.

With regard to this clonotype: This may stem from a read error, because a much larger clone lies one nucleotide away. The genes are TRBV7-2 and TRBJ2-3, with 8 bases fitting TRBD2. CDR3 length: 16 residues. Germline assignment: CDR1 SGHTA and CDR2 FQGNSA. The CDR3 coding sequence is TGTGCCAGCTGCTTAGGAGCGGGAGCGAACACAGATACGCAGTATTTT. Encoded protein: CASCLGAGANTDTQYF.

This rearrangement joins TRBV7-2 to TRBJ2-1, with 10 bases that match TRBD2. Germline V lookup: CDR1 SGHTA, CDR2 FQGNSA. Unmatched junction bases numbered 11, after V lost 6 bases and J lost 12 bases. This CDR3 comprises 14 residues. CDR3 region: CASRGGRSGGMQFF. The CDR3, as DNA: TGTGCCAGCAGAGGCGGCCGTAGCGGGGGGATGCAGTTCTTC. Variable domain in full (rest from reference TRBV7-2 and TRBJ2-1): GAGVSQSPSNKVTEKGKDVELRCDPISGHTALYWYRQSLGQGLEFLIYFQGNSAPDKSGLPSDRFSAERTGGSVSTLTIQRTQQEDSAVYLCASRGGRSGGMQFFGPGTRLTVL.

This clonotype has a handful of counts. This chain links TRBV9 with TRBJ2-5; maybe TRBD1 (5 bases). Trimming took 0 bases from V and 7 from J, leaving 10 bases between them. The germline gives CDR1 SGDLS, CDR2 YYNGEE. This CDR3 is built from 13 residues. The CDR3 sequence: CASSVELGRTQYF. CDR3 coding DNA: TGTGCCAGCAGCGTAGAACTGGGGCGGACCCAGTACTTC. Filled out from reference TRBV9 and TRBJ2-5, the complete variable domain reads DSGVTQTPKHLITATGQRVTLRCSPRSGDLSVYWYQQSLDQGLQFLIQYYNGEERAKGNILERFSAQQFPDLHSELNLSSLELGDSALYFCASSVELGRTQYFGPGTRLLVL.

This clonotype was seen a handful of times. The genes are TRBV12-3 or TRBV12-4 and TRBJ2-3; 9 bases match TRBD2. V gave up 3 bases and J gave up 4 bases; unmatched junction bases: 5. There are 15 residues in the CDR3. The CDR3 bases are TGTGCCAGCAGTTTCGCAGCGGGAGGAGCAGATACGCAGTATTTT. Residues: CASSFAAGGADTQYF.

The gene calls are TRBV7-9 and TRBJ1-2; possibly TRBD1 for D (5 bases). Germline V gene lookup returns CDR1 SEHNR and CDR2 FQNEAQ (reference sequence). The CDR3 runs 19 residues. V was shortened by 5 bases and J by 1 base, with 26 bases between the two germline ends. This chain's CDR3 is CASSPSTIALQDNNYGYTF. The CDR3 DNA sequence: TGTGCCAGCAGCCCCTCGACCATAGCCCTACAGGATAATAACTATGGCTACACCTTC. The full variable domain, completed using reference TRBV7-9 and TRBJ1-2, is DTGVSQNPRHKITKRGQNVTFRCDPISEHNRLYWYRQTLGQGPEFLTYFQNEAQLEKSRLLSDRFSAERPKGSFSTLEIQRTEQGDSAMYLCASSPSTIALQDNNYGYTFGSGTRLTVV.

This clonotype was found a few times. The chain carries TRBV30 and TRBJ2-7, with 8 bases fitting TRBD1. The V and J ends lost 3 bases and 3 bases, in that order; junction bases with no gene match: 7. CDR3 size: 14 residues. Germline CDR1 is GTSNPN and CDR2 is SVGIG (reference sequence). CDR3 loop: CAWRSSGQGYEQYF. DNA of the CDR3: TGTGCCTGGAGGTCCTCAGGACAGGGCTACGAGCAGTACTTC. The whole variable domain, filled in from reference TRBV30 and TRBJ2-7, reads SQTIHQWPATLVQPVGSPLSLECTVEGTSNPNLYWYRQAAGRGLQLLFYSVGIGQISSEVPQNLSASRPQDRQFILSSKKLLLSDSGFYLCAWRSSGQGYEQYFGPGTRLTVT.

This clonotype was detected only a few times. The chain recombines TRBV7-9 with TRBJ2-3, with D possibly matching TRBD2 (6 bases). This CDR3 has 17 amino acids. V gave up 4 bases and J gave up 9 bases, with 26 bases separating them. CDR1 is SEHNR and CDR2 is FQNEAQ in the germline V gene (reference sequence). CDR3 region: CASSSPRGASVSTTQYF. The DNA for the CDR3 is TGTGCCAGCAGCTCCCCCCGTGGGGCTAGCGTTAGTACGACGCAGTATTTT.

The V gene is TRBV25-1, the J gene TRBJ2-3; the D gene is possibly TRBD1 (6 bases). CDR1 MGHDK and CDR2 SYGVNS come from the germline V gene. The CDR3 covers 17 residues. V was pared by 2 bases and J by 4 bases, with 19 bases between. The CDR3 nucleotides read TGTGCCAGCAGTGAAGGAAGGGACACGGGTAAGGCAGATACGCAGTATTTT. This gives the protein CASSEGRDTGKADTQYF.

In this sample, this clonotype turned up a few times. This chain links TRBV20-1 with TRBJ2-5; D possibly matches TRBD1 or TRBD2 (6 bases each). The ends were cut back, 4 bases at V and 4 bases at J, with 19 bases in the middle. The germline CDR1 and CDR2 sequences are DFQATT and SNEGSKA (reference sequence). CDR3 length: 15 amino acids. The CDR3 bases are TGCAGTGCTATCGGGGGCAGTCCGCTACGAGAGACCCAGTACTTC. The encoded protein is CSAIGGSPLRETQYF.

This clonotype was counted at least ten times. The chain is built from TRBV15 and TRBJ2-7; 7 bases are shared with TRBD2. This CDR3 has 12 amino acids. Germline lookup yields CDR1 LNHNV and CDR2 YYDKDF (reference sequence). Unmatched junction bases numbered 5, after V lost 4 bases and J lost 8 bases. CDR3 DNA sequence: TGTGCCACCAGCACGCCAGCGGGACAGCAGTACTTC. Encoded protein: CATSTPAGQQYF.

This clonotype was recorded many times. This sequence joins TRBV20-1 and TRBJ2-7; no clear D. The CDR3 has 14 amino acids. CDR1 DFQATT and CDR2 SNEGSKA come from the germline V gene (reference sequence). Trimming took off 2 bases at V and 3 bases at J, with 14 bases between the two ends. CDR3 sequence reads: CSARRPDGSYEQYF. The DNA of the CDR3 is TGCAGTGCTAGACGTCCCGATGGTAGCTACGAGCAGTACTTC.

The chain couples TRBV21-1 to TRBJ1-2; the table's D call TRBD1 went unverified against the DNA. TRBV21-1 is a listed pseudogene. The CDR3 is made up of 12 amino acids. The CDR3 region has the DNA TGTGCCAGCTTACAGCGCCACTATGGCTACACCTTC. It yields the protein CASLQRHYGYTF.

The rearrangement uses TRBV30 and TRBJ1-1; weak D call: TRBD1 (6 bases). Germline V lookup: CDR1 GTSNPN, CDR2 SVGIG (reference sequence). Trimming removed 6 bases at V and 1 base at J, with 18 bases between. This CDR3 has 15 amino acids. The CDR3 region is CACRRPGESNTEAFF. The CDR3 nucleotides are TGTGCCTGCCGCCGTCCAGGGGAATCGAACACTGAAGCTTTCTTT.

In the case of this clonotype: A read error is possible here, since a much larger clone lies one base away. The chain is built from TRBV6-2 or TRBV6-3 and TRBJ2-1; D is undetermined. CDR1 is MNHEY and CDR2 is SVGEGT in the germline V gene. The CDR3 covers 15 residues. CDR3 protein: CASSEAASSYNKQFF. The DNA of the CDR3 is TGTGCCAGCAGTGAGGCTGCCAGCTCCTACAATAAGCAGTTCTTC.

The chain links TRBV24-1 to TRBJ1-1; D is undetermined. The CDR3 totals 12 residues. V lost 4 bases, J lost 4 bases, and 6 bases lay in between. Germline CDR1 is KGHDR and CDR2 is SFDVKD. DNA of the CDR3: TGTGCCACCAGTGAAGTAGGCACTGAAGCTTTCTTT. It encodes CATSEVGTEAFF.

The table lists this clonotype with a few counts. The CDR3 nucleotides are TGTGCCAGCAGCCCCGACCGGGACGCCCTCTACGAGCAGTACTTC. This translates into CASSPDRDALYEQYF. This chain uses TRBV7-9 with TRBJ2-7; the D gene could be TRBD1 or TRBD2 (5 bases each). CDR3 length: 15 residues. Germline V gives CDR1 SEHNR, CDR2 FQNEAQ (reference sequence). Trimming left V 5 bases short and J 3 bases short, with 17 bases between.

The V gene is TRBV11-2, the J gene TRBJ2-3; the D is unclear. Trimming took off 10 bases at V and 0 bases at J, with 8 bases between the two ends. This CDR3 is 12 amino acids long. Germline V CDR1 and CDR2: SGHAT, FQNNGV. The CDR3: CAIEPSTDTQYF. DNA for the CDR3: TGTGCCATCGAGCCCAGCACAGATACGCAGTATTTT.

This clonotype was observed at least ten times. V usage is TRBV20-1 and J usage is TRBJ2-5; 7 nucleotides line up with TRBD2. With 1 base clipped from V and 7 bases from J, the junction kept 6 bases outside the gene matches. Germline V gene lookup returns CDR1 DFQATT and CDR2 SNEGSKA (reference sequence). The CDR3 sequence is 13 residues long. The CDR3 coding sequence is TGCAGTGCTAGAGGGGGGGGGTATGGGACCCAGTACTTC. This gives the protein CSARGGGYGTQYF.

With respect to this clonotype: It may be a read error: a sequence one base away is much more abundant. CDR3: CSAGQGASSEQYF. The CDR3 DNA reads TGCAGTGCTGGACAGGGGGCTTCTAGCGAGCAGTACTTC. The J gene is TRBJ2-5, the V gene TRBV20-1; 11 nucleotides agree with TRBD1. Judging by the DNA end, TRBJ2-7 fits better; the J call may be wrong. The germline V gene encodes CDR1 DFQATT and CDR2 SNEGSKA (reference sequence). The CDR3 extends over 13 amino acids.

This clonotype came up a few times. The chain employs TRBV5-1 and TRBJ2-7; 7 bases fit TRBD1. CDR1 is SGHRS, CDR2 YFSETQ, per germline. The V segment lost 3 bases and the J segment 2 bases; nucleotides outside the gene matches: 8. CDR3 length: 15 residues. The CDR3 reads CASSWDSRGPYEQYF. The DNA of the CDR3 is TGCGCCAGCAGCTGGGACAGTCGGGGACCCTACGAGCAGTACTTC.

A note on this clonotype: The junction departs from the called germline gene at one end, perhaps through a read error. The chain joins TRBV5-1 to TRBJ2-7, with TRBD2 as a possible D gene (6 bases). Germline values: CDR1 SGHRS, CDR2 YFSETQ. The CDR3 sequence is 14 residues long. DNA for the CDR3: TGCGCCAGCAGCTTGGCCGGGGGTACCTACGGGCAGTACTTC. This gives the protein CASSLAGGTYGQYF.

The sample holds a few counts of this clonotype. This sequence joins TRBV5-1 and TRBJ2-2, with TRBD2 identical over 13 bases. The germline V gene encodes CDR1 SGHRS and CDR2 YFSETQ. The V gene end was trimmed by 3 bases and the J gene end by 2 bases; junction bases not matched to a gene: 10. This CDR3 comprises 19 residues. CDR3: CASSSRLAGGPSNTGELFF. CDR3 DNA sequence: TGCGCCAGCAGCTCAAGACTAGCGGGGGGCCCATCAAACACCGGGGAGCTGTTTTTT.

On this clonotype: One base away lies a much larger clone, so this may be a sequencing read error. The chain recombines TRBV7-2 with TRBJ2-3; 8 bases fit TRBD2. The CDR3 has 15 residues. Germline values: CDR1 SGHTA, CDR2 FQGNSA. With V trimmed by 3 bases and J by 4 bases, 6 bases remained unmatched. CDR3 sequence: CASSFGAGVPDTQYF. The CDR3 DNA reads as TGTGCCAGCAGCTTTGGAGCGGGGGTCCCAGATACGCAGTATTTT.

This chain connects TRBV28 to TRBJ1-6; D not certain. The V gene lost 5 bases and the J gene lost 0 bases, with 20 bases spanning the gap. The length of the CDR3 is 19 residues. Germline-derived CDR1 and CDR2 are MDHEN and SYDVKM. CDR3: CASSPEPLESSSYNSPLHF. The CDR3 DNA sequence: TGTGCCAGCAGTCCCGAGCCCCTGGAATCCAGCTCCTATAATTCACCCCTCCACTTT.